This entry lists 21 T cell receptor beta chains sequenced from one sample in a study of blood T cell repertoires in COVID-19. Only in-frame clones appear in the TCRdb table, and some are missing; sequencing was by immunoSEQ multiplex PCR. Of about 440,000 clones listed, about nine tenths are singletons. The sample was peripheral blood. The receptor set was obtained from a woman between 50 and 59 years old with COVID-19, enrolled during active disease.

The chain combines TRBV7-2 with TRBJ1-1; possible D gene TRBD1, 5 bases. The V gene's germline CDR1 is SGHTA and CDR2 FQGNSA. The CDR3 spans 13 residues. V lost 1 base and J 10 bases, leaving 13 bases between the germline ends. The CDR3 coding sequence is TGTGCCAGCAGCTTAGTGGGTCCCCAGGGAGCTTTCTTT. Translating it yields CASSLVGPQGAFF.

The chain employs TRBV5-4 and TRBJ2-5; 7 bases map to TRBD1. The CDR3 is 15 residues long. Germline V gene lookup returns CDR1 SGHNT and CDR2 YYREEE (reference sequence). With 0 bases clipped from V and 5 bases from J, the junction kept 7 bases outside the gene matches. This CDR3 reads CASSLEGARGETQYF. The DNA for the CDR3 is TGTGCCAGCAGCTTGGAGGGGGCGCGTGGGGAGACCCAGTACTTC. Full variable domain (outside the CDR3, taken from reference TRBV5-4 and TRBJ2-5): ETGVTQSPTHLIKTRGQQVTLRCSSQSGHNTVSWYQQALGQGPQFIFQYYREEENGRGNFPPRFSGLQFPNYSSELNVNALELDDSALYLCASSLEGARGETQYFGPGTRLLVL.

The chain links TRBV28 to TRBJ2-1, with TRBD2 matching over 10 bases. The CDR3 covers 14 residues. Germline V gene data show CDR1 as MDHEN and CDR2 as SYDVKM. V was pared by 4 bases and J by 8 bases, with 5 bases of the junction left unmatched. In nucleotides, the CDR3 is TGTGCCAGCAGTTATCTAGCGGGGGTCGATGAGCAGTTCTTC. Translation gives CASSYLAGVDEQFF.

This clone has only a few counts. The gene calls are TRBV5-6 and TRBJ2-2; D is unclear. The V end was cut by 3 bases, the J end by 6 bases, with 12 bases between. Germline CDR1 SGHDT, CDR2 YYEEEE. The CDR3 consists of 14 residues. In nucleotides, the CDR3 is TGTGCCAGCAGCTCCACTCTTTCCGCCGGGGAGCTGTTTTTT. It translates to CASSSTLSAGELFF.

The chain has TRBV4-1 and TRBJ2-3, with D uncertain. Looked up from germline, CDR1 is MGHRA and CDR2 is YSYEKL. This CDR3 contains 14 residues. The V end was cut by 3 bases, the J end by 5 bases, with 12 bases between. This chain's CDR3 is CASSHLGSLDTQYF. CDR3 coding DNA: TGCGCCAGCAGCCACCTCGGGTCGCTAGATACGCAGTATTTT.

This clone was observed a handful of times. V and J are TRBV7-9 and TRBJ1-4; D ambiguous. Trimming stripped 1 base from V and 6 bases from J, with 6 bases between. This CDR3 is 13 amino acids long. Germline V gives CDR1 SEHNR, CDR2 FQNEAQ (reference sequence). The CDR3 region is CASSLDTDEKLFF. CDR3 coding DNA: TGTGCCAGCAGCTTAGACACAGATGAAAAACTGTTTTTT.

The chain recombines TRBV5-1 with TRBJ1-2, with D perhaps TRBD1 (5 bases). The V gene lost 0 bases and the J gene lost 0 bases, with 12 bases spanning the gap. Germline V gives CDR1 SGHRS, CDR2 YFSETQ. The CDR3 covers 16 residues. The CDR3 DNA reads TGCGCCAGCAGCTTGGCATATGGAGGGGCTAACTATGGCTACACCTTC. It encodes CASSLAYGGANYGYTF.

The V and J genes are TRBV7-9 and TRBJ1-1, with D maybe TRBD1 (6 bases). With 4 bases removed from V and 8 bases from J, the gap between germline ends came to 11 bases. CDR3 length equals 12 residues. Germline V gene sequence: CDR1 SEHNR, CDR2 FQNEAQ (reference sequence). Written as DNA, the CDR3 is TGTGCCAGCAGCTACAGGGCCCCCGAAGCTTTCTTT. It codes for CASSYRAPEAFF. The entire variable domain, with the rest obtained from reference TRBV7-9 and TRBJ1-1, is as follows: DTGVSQNPRHKITKRGQNVTFRCDPISEHNRLYWYRQTLGQGPEFLTYFQNEAQLEKSRLLSDRFSAERPKGSFSTLEIQRTEQGDSAMYLCASSYRAPEAFFGQGTRLTVV.

This clone was recorded once. The gene calls are TRBV19 and TRBJ2-3, with 7 bases that match TRBD1. CDR1 is LNHDA and CDR2 is SQIVND in the germline V gene (reference sequence). This CDR3 region has 15 residues. V shed 7 bases and J 0 bases; nucleotides not matched to a gene: 7. The CDR3 protein is CASTEETGSTDTQYF. CDR3 sequence (DNA): TGTGCCAGTACCGAAGAGACAGGGAGCACAGATACGCAGTATTTT.

The V gene is TRBV2, the J gene TRBJ1-1, with 7 bases lining up with TRBD1. V lost 2 bases, J lost 5 bases, and 11 bases stayed unmatched. Germline V gene data show CDR1 as SNHLY and CDR2 as FYNNEI. This CDR3 is built from 16 residues. The DNA of the CDR3 is TGTGCCAGCAGTGAACCTCGACAGGGTTTTGGTACTGAAGCTTTCTTT. It translates to CASSEPRQGFGTEAFF.

The V gene is TRBV19, the J gene TRBJ2-6; 7 bases align to TRBD1. The V segment lost 1 base and the J segment 1 base; nucleotides outside the gene matches: 4. The CDR3 is 17 residues long. Germline V gene lookup returns CDR1 LNHDA and CDR2 SQIVND (reference sequence). The DNA of the CDR3 is TGTGCCAGTAGTATAGTGGGACAGTCGTCTGGGGCCAACGTCCTGACTTTC. This encodes CASSIVGQSSGANVLTF.

The V and J genes are TRBV3-1 (or the pseudogene TRBV3-2) and TRBJ1-5, with D perhaps matching TRBD1 (5 bases). The germline V gene has CDR1 LGHDT and CDR2 YNNKEL (reference sequence). Trimming cost V 4 bases and J 3 bases, with 10 bases left between them. The CDR3 extends over 14 amino acids. The CDR3 protein is CASSPSTVNQPQHF. The DNA of the CDR3 is TGTGCCAGCAGCCCCTCGACAGTCAATCAGCCCCAGCATTTT.

The rearrangement uses TRBV4-1 and TRBJ1-1; 9 nucleotides line up with TRBD1. Losses at the gene ends were 0 bases for V and 11 bases for J; bases not matched to a gene: 13. The germline V gene has CDR1 MGHRA and CDR2 YSYEKL. The CDR3 has 16 residues. CDR3 bases: TGCGCCAGCAGCCAAGATATTACAGGATCGACAGGGGGGGCTTTCTTT. Protein product: CASSQDITGSTGGAFF.

The rearrangement joins TRBV7-2 to TRBJ1-1, with D hard to call. Germline V gene data show CDR1 as SGHTA and CDR2 as FQGNSA. With 1 base removed from V and 8 bases from J, the gap between germline ends came to 11 bases. The CDR3 runs to 13 residues. The CDR3 here is CASSLVPGVEAFF. The CDR3 DNA reads TGTGCCAGCAGCTTAGTCCCCGGGGTAGAAGCTTTCTTT.

This chain links TRBV15 with TRBJ2-2; no clear D gene. Looked up from germline, CDR1 is LNHNV and CDR2 is YYDKDF (reference sequence). V dropped 0 bases and J dropped 5 bases, with 4 bases sitting between them. The CDR3 totals 13 residues. The CDR3 bases are TGTGCCACCAGCAGAGATTCAACCGGGGAGCTGTTTTTT. This encodes CATSRDSTGELFF.

The chain recombines TRBV12-5 with TRBJ2-3; 8 bases are shared with TRBD2. J gave up 4 bases and V 3 bases, and 6 bases lay outside the gene matches. CDR1 and CDR2 (germline): LGHNT, FRNRAP. The CDR3 extends over 15 amino acids. CDR3 in amino acids: CASGFGTRSSDTQYF. Written as DNA, the CDR3 is TGTGCTAGTGGTTTCGGGACTAGATCTTCAGATACGCAGTATTTT.

This sequence joins TRBV6-5 and TRBJ2-2, with D perhaps matching TRBD2 (6 bases). The CDR3 consists of 13 residues. With 6 bases removed from V and 6 bases from J, the gap between germline ends came to 11 bases. The V gene's germline CDR1 is MNHEY and CDR2 SVGAGI. DNA for the CDR3: TGTGCCAGCAGAATAACGGGGGCCGGGGAGCTGTTTTTT. This codes for CASRITGAGELFF.

The chain joins TRBV3-1 (or the pseudogene TRBV3-2) to TRBJ1-3; possibly TRBD1 for D (5 bases). The length of the CDR3 is 13 residues. V was trimmed by 1 base and J by 9 bases, leaving 10 bases between them. Looked up from germline, CDR1 is LGHDT and CDR2 is YNNKEL (reference sequence). CDR3 protein: CASSQGRESTIYF. CDR3 sequence (DNA): TGTGCCAGCAGCCAAGGCAGGGAATCCACCATATATTTT.

This clone has just one count. This rearrangement joins TRBV4-1 to TRBJ2-5, with 7 nucleotides matching TRBD2. The J segment lost 5 bases and the V segment lost 1 base, leaving 13 bases of the junction unmatched. CDR1 and CDR2 (germline): MGHRA, YSYEKL. CDR3 size: 17 residues. In nucleotides, the CDR3 is TGCGCCAGCAGCCAAGTGGGGGTAGCGGGTAGCAGCGAGACCCAGTACTTC. Its protein product is CASSQVGVAGSSETQYF.

The CDR3 here is CASSLFGQLRSYEQYF. As DNA, the CDR3 is TGCGCCAGCAGCTTGTTTGGGCAGCTCCGCTCCTACGAGCAGTACTTC. V and J are TRBV5-1 and TRBJ2-7; no clear D gene. The CDR3 covers 16 residues. Between the trimmed V and J ends, which lost 1 base and 0 bases, there was a span of 14 bases. Germline CDR1 and CDR2: SGHRS and YFSETQ.

The chain combines TRBV29-1 with TRBJ1-1; 9 nucleotides line up with TRBD1. J gave up 1 base and V 8 bases, and 5 bases lay outside the gene matches. The length of the CDR3 is 13 residues. Per the germline V gene, CDR1 is SQVTM and CDR2 is ANQGSEA. CDR3 residues: CSLRGQGNTEAFF. The CDR3, as DNA: TGCAGCCTCCGGGGACAGGGGAACACTGAAGCTTTCTTT.